The clone carrying this T cell receptor (beta chain) showed up many times. A TCRbeta library incorporating unique molecular identifiers was prepared. MiXCR, run by TCRdb on the PCR reads, gives a single entry per CDR3 protein. The data hold about 200,000 distinct CDR3 sequences, with roughly 15% observed a single time. The entry originates in a study of T-cell reconstitution after alpha-beta-depleted transplantation in children. The CDR3 has 14 residues. Germline trimming cut 10 bases from V and 1 base from J; bases unmatched to any gene: 10. The sequence came from a human donor who donated a stem cell graft to a child with acute lymphoblastic leukemia. Source: PBMCs from the stem cell graft donor, taken from the stem cell graft. The J gene is TRBJ2-7, the V gene TRBV12-3 or TRBV12-4, with 7 bases lining up with TRBD1. Here the CDR3 reads CANPQGQKSYEQYF. CDR3 nucleotides: TGTGCCAACCCCCAGGGACAGAAGTCCTACGAGCAGTACTTC.